This T cell receptor (beta chain) was recovered during a study of regulatory and conventional T cells in RAG deficiency. CDR1 is KGHSH and CDR2 is LQKENI in the germline V gene. The junction had 7 bases not matched to a gene; V was cut back by 8 bases and J by 3 bases. CDR3 length equals 14 residues. Libraries were prepared by immunoSEQ multiplex PCR; TCRdb keeps only in-frame clonotypes and omits some of them. The repertoire consists of 9,000 to 15,000 clones, with approximately 95% occurring once and the leading ten covering roughly 1.4%. Study results and limitations: Omenn patients showed >85% Treg-Tconv overlap and shorter CDR3 lengths. Treg unique TCR beta sequences were approximately 100-fold fewer in Omenn syndrome and CID/AS patients than controls. Omenn CD25-high CD127-low cells may be activated cells, not true Tregs.

As to this clone: Its antigen is still unknown.

Regulatory T cells were sorted from blood as CD4+ CD25-high CD127-low cells. The same data also contributed to another study, on regulatory T cells. This second report adds: Primers: 52 TRBV forward and 13 TRBJ reverse. In patients, unique TRB V-J pairs were restricted and V/J usage skewed, especially in Tregs.

The TCR sequence derives from a human donor in good health. The chain recombines TRBV18 with TRBJ1-5, with 7 nucleotides matching TRBD1. The source material was CD127- CD25+ CD4+ Tregs sorted from blood. CDR3 amino acids: CASAPGQYNQPQHF. For the CDR3, the DNA is TGTGCCAGCGCCCCGGGACAGTACAATCAGCCCCAGCATTTT.